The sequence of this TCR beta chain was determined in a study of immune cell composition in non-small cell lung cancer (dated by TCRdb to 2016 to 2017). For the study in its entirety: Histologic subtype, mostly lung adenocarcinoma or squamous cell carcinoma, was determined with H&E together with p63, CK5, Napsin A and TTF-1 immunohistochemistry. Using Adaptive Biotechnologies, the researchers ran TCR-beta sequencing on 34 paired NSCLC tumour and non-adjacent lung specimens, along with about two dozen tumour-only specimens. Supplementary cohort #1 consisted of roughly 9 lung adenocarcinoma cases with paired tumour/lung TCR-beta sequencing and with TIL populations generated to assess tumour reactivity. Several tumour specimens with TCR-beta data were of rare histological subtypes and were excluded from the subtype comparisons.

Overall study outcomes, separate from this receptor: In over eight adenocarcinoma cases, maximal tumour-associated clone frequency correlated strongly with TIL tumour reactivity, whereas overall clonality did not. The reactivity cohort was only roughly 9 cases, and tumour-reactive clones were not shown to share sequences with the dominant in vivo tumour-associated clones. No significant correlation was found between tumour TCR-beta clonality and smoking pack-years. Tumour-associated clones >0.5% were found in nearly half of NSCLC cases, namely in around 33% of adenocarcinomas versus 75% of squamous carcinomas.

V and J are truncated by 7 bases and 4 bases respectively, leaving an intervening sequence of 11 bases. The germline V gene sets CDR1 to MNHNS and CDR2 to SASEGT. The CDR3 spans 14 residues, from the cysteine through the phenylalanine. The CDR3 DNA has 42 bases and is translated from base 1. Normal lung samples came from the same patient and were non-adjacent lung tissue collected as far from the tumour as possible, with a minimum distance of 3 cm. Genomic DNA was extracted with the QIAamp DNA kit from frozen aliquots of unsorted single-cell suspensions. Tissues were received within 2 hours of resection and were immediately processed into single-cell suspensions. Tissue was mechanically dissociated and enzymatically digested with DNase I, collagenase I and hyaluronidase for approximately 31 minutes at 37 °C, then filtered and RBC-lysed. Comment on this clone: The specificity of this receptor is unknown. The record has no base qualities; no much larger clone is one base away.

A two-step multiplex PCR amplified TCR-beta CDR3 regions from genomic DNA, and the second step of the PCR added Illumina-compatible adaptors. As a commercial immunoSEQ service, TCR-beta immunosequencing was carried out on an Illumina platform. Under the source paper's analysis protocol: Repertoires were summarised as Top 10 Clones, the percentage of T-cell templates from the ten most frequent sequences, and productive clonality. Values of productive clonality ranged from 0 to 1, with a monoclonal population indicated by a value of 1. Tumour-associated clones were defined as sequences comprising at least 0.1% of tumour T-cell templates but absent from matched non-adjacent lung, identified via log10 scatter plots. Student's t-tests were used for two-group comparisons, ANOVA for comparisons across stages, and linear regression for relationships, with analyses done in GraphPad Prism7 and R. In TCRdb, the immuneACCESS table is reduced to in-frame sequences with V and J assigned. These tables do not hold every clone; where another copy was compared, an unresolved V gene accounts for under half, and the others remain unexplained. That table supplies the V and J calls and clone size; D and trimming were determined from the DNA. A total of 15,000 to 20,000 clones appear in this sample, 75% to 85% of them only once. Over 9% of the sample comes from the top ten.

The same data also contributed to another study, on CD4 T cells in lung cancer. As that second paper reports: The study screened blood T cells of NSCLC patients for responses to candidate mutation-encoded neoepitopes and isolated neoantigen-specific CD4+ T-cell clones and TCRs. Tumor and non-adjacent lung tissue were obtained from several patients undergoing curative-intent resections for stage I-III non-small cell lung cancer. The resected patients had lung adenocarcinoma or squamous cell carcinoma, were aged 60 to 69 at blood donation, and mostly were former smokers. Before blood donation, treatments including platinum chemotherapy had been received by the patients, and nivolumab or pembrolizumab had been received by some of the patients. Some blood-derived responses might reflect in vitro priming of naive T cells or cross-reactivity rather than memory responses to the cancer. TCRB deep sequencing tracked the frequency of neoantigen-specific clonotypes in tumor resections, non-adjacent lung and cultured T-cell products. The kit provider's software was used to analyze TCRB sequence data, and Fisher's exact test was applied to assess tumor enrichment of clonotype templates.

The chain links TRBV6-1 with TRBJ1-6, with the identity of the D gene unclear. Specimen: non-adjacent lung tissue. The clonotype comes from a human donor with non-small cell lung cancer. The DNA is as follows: TGTGCCAGCATGGCCCCGACATATAATTCACCCCTCCACTTT. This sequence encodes CASMAPTYNSPLHF.